The present entry profiles one T cell receptor beta chain with its context. The antigen remains unidentified. Possible read error: a much larger clone is one base away. Prepared TCR beta cDNA libraries contained unique molecular identifiers. It was from roughly 1.1 to 9.2 million T cells that some 460,000 cDNA molecules came. TCRdb called the PCR reads again in MiXCR, with one record for every CDR3 protein. The sample has roughly 170,000 distinct CDR3 sequences, around 30% seen once. The sample comes from a study of post-analysis software for immune sequencing data. Study in general: Secondary progressive, relapsing-remitting and progressive-relapsing multiple sclerosis were among the included disease courses.

The study's findings and limits: TRBV5-6, TRBV5-1 and TRBV20-1 belonged to a set of about five TRBV segments that were more frequent in patients than controls. People with multiple sclerosis had a significantly lower normalized Chao1 diversity than controls did. Clustering by F measure revealed strong co-clustering among samples prepared together in one batch.

Germline V CDR1 and CDR2: SGHRS, YFSETQ. V was pared by 4 bases and J by 8 bases, with 15 bases between. CDR3 length: 13 amino acids. The chain is built from TRBV5-1 and TRBJ1-2; D may be TRBD1 (6 bases). Source material: blood. This receptor was obtained from a girl aged 10-17 years with multiple sclerosis. The CDR3 sequence is CASSQRTASGYTF. In DNA form, the CDR3 reads TGCGCCAGCAGCCAAAGGACAGCTAGCGGCTACACCTTC.